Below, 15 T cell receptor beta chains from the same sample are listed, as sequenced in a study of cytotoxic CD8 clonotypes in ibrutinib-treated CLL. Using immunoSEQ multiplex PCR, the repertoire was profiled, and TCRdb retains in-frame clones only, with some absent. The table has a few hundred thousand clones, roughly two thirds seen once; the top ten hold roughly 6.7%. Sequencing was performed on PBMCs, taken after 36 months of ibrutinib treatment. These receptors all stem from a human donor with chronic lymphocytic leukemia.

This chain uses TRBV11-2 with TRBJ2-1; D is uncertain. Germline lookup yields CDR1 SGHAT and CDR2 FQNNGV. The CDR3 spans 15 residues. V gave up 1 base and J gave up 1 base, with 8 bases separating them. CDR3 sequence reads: CASSLVAYSYNEQFF. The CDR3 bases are TGTGCCAGCAGCTTAGTTGCGTATTCCTACAATGAGCAGTTCTTC.

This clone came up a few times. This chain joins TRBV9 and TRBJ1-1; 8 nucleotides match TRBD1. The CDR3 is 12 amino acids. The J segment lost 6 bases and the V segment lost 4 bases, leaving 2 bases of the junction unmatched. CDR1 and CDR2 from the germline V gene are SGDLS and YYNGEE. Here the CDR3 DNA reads TGTGCCAGCAGCCCAGGGGGCTCTGAAGCTTTCTTT. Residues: CASSPGGSEAFF.

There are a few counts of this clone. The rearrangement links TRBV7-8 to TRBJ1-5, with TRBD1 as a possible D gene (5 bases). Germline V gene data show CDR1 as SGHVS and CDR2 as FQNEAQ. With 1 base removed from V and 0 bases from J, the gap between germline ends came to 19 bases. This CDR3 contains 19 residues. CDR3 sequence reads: CASSLGGRVISGSNQPQHF. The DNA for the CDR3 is TGTGCCAGCAGCTTAGGTGGCAGGGTAATCAGTGGTAGCAATCAGCCCCAGCATTTT.

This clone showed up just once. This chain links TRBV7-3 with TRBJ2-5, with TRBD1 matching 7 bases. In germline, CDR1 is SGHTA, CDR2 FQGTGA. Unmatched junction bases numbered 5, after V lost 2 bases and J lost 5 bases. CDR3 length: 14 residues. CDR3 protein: CASSLGTAGETQYF. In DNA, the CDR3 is TGTGCCAGCAGCTTAGGGACAGCCGGGGAGACCCAGTACTTC.

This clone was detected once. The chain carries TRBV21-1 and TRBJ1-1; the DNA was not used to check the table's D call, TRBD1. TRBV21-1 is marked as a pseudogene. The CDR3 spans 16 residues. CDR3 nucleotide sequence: TGTGCCAGCAGCAAAGTTCGTGATAGGGGCTTTACTGAAGCTTTCTTT. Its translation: CASSKVRDRGFTEAFF.

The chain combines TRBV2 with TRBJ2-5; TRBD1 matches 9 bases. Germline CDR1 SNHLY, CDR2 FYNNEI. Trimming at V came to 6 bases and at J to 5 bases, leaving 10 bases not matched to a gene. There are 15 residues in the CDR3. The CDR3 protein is CASRRNTGGKETQYF. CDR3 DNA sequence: TGTGCCAGCAGGCGAAACACAGGGGGCAAGGAGACCCAGTACTTC.

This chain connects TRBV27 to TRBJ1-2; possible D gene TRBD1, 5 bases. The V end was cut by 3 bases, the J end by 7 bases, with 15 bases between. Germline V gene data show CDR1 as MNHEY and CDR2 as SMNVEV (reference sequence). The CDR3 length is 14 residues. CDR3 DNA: TGTGCCAGCAGTTTGGTGGCGGGGACGGGTGGCTACACCTTC. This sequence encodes CASSLVAGTGGYTF.

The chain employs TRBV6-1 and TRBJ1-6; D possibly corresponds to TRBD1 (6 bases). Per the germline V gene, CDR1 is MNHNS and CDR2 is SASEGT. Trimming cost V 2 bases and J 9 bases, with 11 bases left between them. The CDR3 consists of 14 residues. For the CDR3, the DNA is TGTGCCAGCAGTGAATTGGGGGGCGTTTCACCCCTCCACTTT. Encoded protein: CASSELGGVSPLHF.

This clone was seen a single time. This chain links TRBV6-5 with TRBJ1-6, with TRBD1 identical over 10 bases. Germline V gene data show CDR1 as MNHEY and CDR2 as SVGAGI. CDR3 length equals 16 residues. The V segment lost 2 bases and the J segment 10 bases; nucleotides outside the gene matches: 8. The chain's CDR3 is CASSYLRDRGGSPLHF. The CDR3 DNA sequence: TGTGCCAGCAGTTACCTAAGGGACAGGGGAGGCTCACCCCTCCACTTT.

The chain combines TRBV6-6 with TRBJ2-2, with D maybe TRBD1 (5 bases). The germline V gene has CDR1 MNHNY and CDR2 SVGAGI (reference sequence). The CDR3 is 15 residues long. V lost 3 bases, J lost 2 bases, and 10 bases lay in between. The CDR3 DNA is TGTGCCAGCAGTTATAGGACACCCAACACCGGGGAGCTGTTTTTT. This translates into CASSYRTPNTGELFF.

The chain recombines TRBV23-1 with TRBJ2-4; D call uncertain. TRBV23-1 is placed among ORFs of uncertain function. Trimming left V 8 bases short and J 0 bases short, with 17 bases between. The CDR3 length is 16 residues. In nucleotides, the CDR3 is TGCGCCAGCCCAGACCCCGAAGCAGTAGCCAAAAACATTCAGTACTTC. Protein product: CASPDPEAVAKNIQYF.

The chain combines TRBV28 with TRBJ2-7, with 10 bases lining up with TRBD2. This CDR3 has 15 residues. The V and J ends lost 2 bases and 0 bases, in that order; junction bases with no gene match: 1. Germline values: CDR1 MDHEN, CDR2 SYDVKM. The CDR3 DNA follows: TGTGCCAGCAGTTTAGGACTAGCGGCCTCCTACGAGCAGTACTTC. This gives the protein CASSLGLAASYEQYF.

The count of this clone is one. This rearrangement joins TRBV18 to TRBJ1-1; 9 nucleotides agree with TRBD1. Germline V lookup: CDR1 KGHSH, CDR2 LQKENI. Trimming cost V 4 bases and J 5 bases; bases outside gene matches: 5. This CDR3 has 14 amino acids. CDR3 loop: CASSQRTGATEAFF. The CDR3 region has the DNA TGTGCCAGCTCACAAAGGACAGGGGCGACTGAAGCTTTCTTT.

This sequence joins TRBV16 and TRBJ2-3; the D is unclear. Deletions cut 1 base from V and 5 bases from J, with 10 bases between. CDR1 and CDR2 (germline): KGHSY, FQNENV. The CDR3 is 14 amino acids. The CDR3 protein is CASSQLETRDTQYF. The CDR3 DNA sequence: TGTGCCAGCAGCCAATTAGAGACGCGAGATACGCAGTATTTT.

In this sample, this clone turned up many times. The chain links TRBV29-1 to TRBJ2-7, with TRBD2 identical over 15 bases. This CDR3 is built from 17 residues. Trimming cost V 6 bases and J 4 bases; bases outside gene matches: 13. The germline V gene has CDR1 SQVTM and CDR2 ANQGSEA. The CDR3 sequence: CSVDGTSGGPSEYEQYF. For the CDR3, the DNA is TGCAGCGTCGACGGGACTAGCGGGGGGCCCAGCGAATACGAGCAGTACTTC.